Following are 11 T cell receptor beta chains from one sample sequenced in a study of OX40 agonist ivuxolimab in advanced cancers. The data were produced by immunoSEQ multiplex PCR, yet TCRdb's version contains in-frame clones alone and is incomplete. The data contain 70,000 or so clones, approximately 85% of them seen just once; the ten biggest clones take up about a sixth. The material sequenced was CD4+ or CD8+ T cells sorted from blood, taken in a trial of the OX40 agonist ivuxolimab. The receptors stem from an adult with an advanced solid tumor such as melanoma, head and neck, liver or kidney cancer.

This chain uses TRBV6-1 with TRBJ2-7; 9 bases are shared with TRBD1. This CDR3 comprises 14 residues. V trimming: 6 bases; J trimming: 2 bases; junction bases outside the gene matches: 5. Germline V gene sequence: CDR1 MNHNS, CDR2 SASEGT. CDR3 bases: TGTGCCAGCAGGGGGACAGGGATCACCTACGAGCAGTACTTC. This encodes CASRGTGITYEQYF.

The V gene is TRBV19, the J gene TRBJ1-1; 11 nucleotides agree with TRBD1. Trimming removed 7 bases from V and 4 bases from J; junction bases left unmatched: 11. The germline gives CDR1 LNHDA, CDR2 SQIVND (reference sequence). The CDR3 length is 16 residues. CDR3 sequence: CASTRGTGGPGTEAFF. CDR3 nucleotide sequence: TGTGCCAGTACCCGAGGGACAGGGGGTCCGGGCACTGAAGCTTTCTTT.

As to this clone: At one end the junction does not follow the germline gene, possibly because of a read error. The chain has TRBV15 and TRBJ1-2; TRBD1 aligns across 7 bases. This CDR3 has 15 residues. Germline values: CDR1 LNHNV, CDR2 YYDKDF (reference sequence). The CDR3 DNA follows: TGTGTCACCAGCAGTCAGGGGGGAGTTAACTATGGCTACACCTTC. Protein product: CVTSSQGGVNYGYTF.

This chain's CDR3 is CASRRDRGGYGYTF. DNA of the CDR3: TGTGCCAGCAGAAGGGACAGGGGGGGCTATGGCTACACCTTC. This chain joins TRBV2 and TRBJ1-2; TRBD1 matches at 11 bases. The ends lost 6 bases at V and 4 bases at J; junction bases unmatched: 4. From germline, CDR1 is SNHLY and CDR2 FYNNEI. The CDR3 totals 14 residues.

The chain carries TRBV11-3 and TRBJ2-2; no clear D. Germline lookup yields CDR1 SGHNT and CDR2 YENEEA. This CDR3 is 13 amino acids long. The V end lost 2 bases, the J end lost 5 bases, and 6 bases lay between the germline ends. The CDR3 nucleotides are TGTGCCAGCAGCTTATGGCAAACCGGGGAGCTGTTTTTT. It yields the protein CASSLWQTGELFF.

The table lists this clone with a count of one. The chain employs TRBV4-1 and TRBJ1-1; 9 positions match TRBD1. This CDR3 comprises 15 residues. Trimming took 1 base from V and 7 from J; bases not matched to a gene: 7. Germline CDR1 reads MGHRA; CDR2 reads YSYEKL. The CDR3 loop is CASSQAYRGRFEAFF. The CDR3 DNA reads TGCGCCAGCAGCCAAGCCTACAGGGGGCGTTTTGAAGCTTTCTTT.

The V call is TRBV7-2, the J call TRBJ1-2; D possibly corresponds to TRBD1 (5 bases). Trimming shortened V by 1 base and J by 2 bases, and 14 bases separated the two germline ends. The CDR3 extends over 16 amino acids. Germline V gives CDR1 SGHTA, CDR2 FQGNSA. In DNA, the CDR3 is TGTGCCAGCAGCTTAGTAGGAGGCGAGGGGAACTATGGCTACACCTTC. Translation: CASSLVGGEGNYGYTF. Drawing the rest from reference TRBV7-2 and TRBJ1-2, the complete variable domain is GAGVSQSPSNKVTEKGKDVELRCDPISGHTALYWYRQSLGQGLEFLIYFQGNSAPDKSGLPSDRFSAERTGGSVSTLTIQRTQQEDSAVYLCASSLVGGEGNYGYTFGSGTRLTVV.

V is TRBV7-6 and J is TRBJ2-1; D not certain. From germline, CDR1 is SGHVS and CDR2 FNYEAQ. This CDR3 comprises 15 residues. Trimming pared 1 base from V and 3 bases from J, leaving 10 bases between. CDR3: CASSLDGAVYNEQFF. The CDR3, as DNA: TGTGCCAGCAGCTTAGATGGTGCAGTCTACAATGAGCAGTTCTTC.

V usage is TRBV2 and J usage is TRBJ1-1; no firm D call. There are 15 residues in the CDR3. In germline, CDR1 is SNHLY, CDR2 FYNNEI. V shed 2 bases and J shed 6 bases, with 16 bases lying between them. CDR3 DNA: TGTGCCAGCAGTGAAAGCGACATGTTGTCGGCTGAAGCTTTCTTT. Its translation is CASSESDMLSAEAFF.

The V gene is TRBV19, the J gene TRBJ1-4, with D unclear. Germline CDR1 reads LNHDA; CDR2 reads SQIVND (reference sequence). Trimming removed 5 bases at V and 6 bases at J, with 7 bases between. The CDR3 extends over 12 amino acids. Here the CDR3 reads CASSPAYEKLFF. The CDR3 DNA is TGTGCCAGTAGTCCGGCCTATGAAAAACTGTTTTTT.

J is TRBJ2-1 and V is TRBV10-1; D is undetermined. The CDR3 is made up of 13 amino acids. Per the germline V gene, CDR1 is WNHNN and CDR2 is SYGVQD (reference sequence). V lost 2 bases and J lost 4, with 6 bases in between. CDR3 protein: CASSEPEYNEQFF. CDR3 sequence (DNA): TGCGCCAGCAGTGAGCCTGAGTACAATGAGCAGTTCTTC.